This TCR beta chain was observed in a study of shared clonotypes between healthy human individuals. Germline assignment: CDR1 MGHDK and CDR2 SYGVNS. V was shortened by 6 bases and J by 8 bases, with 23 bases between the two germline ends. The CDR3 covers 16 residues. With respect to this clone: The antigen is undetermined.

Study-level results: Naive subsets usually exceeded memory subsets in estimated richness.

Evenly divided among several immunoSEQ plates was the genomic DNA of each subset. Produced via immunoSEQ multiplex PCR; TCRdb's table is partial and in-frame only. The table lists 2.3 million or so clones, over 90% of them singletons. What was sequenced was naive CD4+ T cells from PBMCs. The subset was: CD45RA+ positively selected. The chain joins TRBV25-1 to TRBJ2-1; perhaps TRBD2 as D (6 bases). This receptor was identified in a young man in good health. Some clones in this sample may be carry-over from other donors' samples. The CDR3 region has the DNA TGTGCCAGCAGCACCCCTCGTTGGGGGAGGAACGATGAGCAGTTCTTC. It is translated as CASSTPRWGRNDEQFF.